A single sample gave rise to the 29 T cell receptor beta chains below, sequenced in a study of graft-versus-host responses after intestinal transplantation. Method: immunoSEQ multiplex PCR; TCRdb's copy keeps in-frame clones and lacks some. The sample holds tens of thousands of clones; just under 95% are singletons and the top ten take less than 0.75%. Sample: PBMCs, taken approximately 66 days after intestinal transplant. The receptor source for this set is a human patient who received an intestinal transplant, so some T cells may come from the graft donor.

This clone turned up a few times. The chain joins TRBV10-3 to TRBJ1-3; D is possibly TRBD1 (6 bases). V was shortened by 2 bases and J by 5 bases, with 13 bases between the two germline ends. The CDR3 totals 15 residues. Germline V gene lookup returns CDR1 ENHRY and CDR2 SYGVKD. The chain's CDR3 is CAISEAGALRNTIYF. In DNA, the CDR3 is TGTGCCATCAGTGAGGCGGGGGCTTTGAGAAACACCATATATTTT.

This clone was observed once. This chain joins TRBV4-3 and TRBJ2-2; D may match TRBD1 or TRBD2 (5 bases each). Trimming removed 8 bases from V and 5 bases from J, with 12 bases in between. Germline V CDR1 and CDR2: LGHNA, YSLEER. The CDR3 has 13 amino acids. The CDR3 sequence is CASGWWGTGELFF. In nucleotides, the CDR3 is TGCGCCAGCGGATGGTGGGGGACCGGGGAGCTGTTTTTT.

The J gene is TRBJ1-6, the V gene TRBV28; D is unresolved. Deletions cut 1 base from V and 7 bases from J, with 8 bases between. The CDR3 runs to 14 residues. Looked up from germline, CDR1 is MDHEN and CDR2 is SYDVKM. The CDR3 DNA reads TGTGCCAGCAGTTTATTGACAACAAATTCACCCCTCCACTTT. Amino acid sequence: CASSLLTTNSPLHF. The full variable domain, in which reference TRBV28 and TRBJ1-6 provide the parts outside the CDR3, is DVKVTQSSRYLVKRTGEKVFLECVQDMDHENMFWYRQDPGLGLRLIYFSYDVKMKEKGDIPEGYSVSREKKERFSLILESASTNQTSMYLCASSLLTTNSPLHFGNGTRLTVT.

V and J are TRBV19 and TRBJ2-1; D is perhaps TRBD1 (5 bases). V was pared by 11 bases and J by 4 bases, with 15 bases between. Germline CDR1 is LNHDA and CDR2 is SQIVND (reference sequence). The CDR3 runs 13 residues. The CDR3 DNA follows: TGTGCCGCTGGGGCACAGGATTACAATGAGCAGTTCTTC. This translates into CAAGAQDYNEQFF.

This chain connects TRBV7-9 to TRBJ2-7; 7 bases line up with TRBD1. V shed 5 bases and J 0 bases; nucleotides not matched to a gene: 4. The germline V gene encodes CDR1 SEHNR and CDR2 FQNEAQ (reference sequence). The CDR3 has 14 amino acids. The CDR3 DNA reads as TGTGCCAGCAGCCAGTGGGACAGCTCCTACGAGCAGTACTTC. The encoded protein is CASSQWDSSYEQYF.

The V gene is TRBV10-3, the J gene TRBJ2-7; TRBD1 aligns across 9 bases. Trimming removed 2 bases from V and 6 bases from J; junction bases left unmatched: 11. Germline lookup yields CDR1 ENHRY and CDR2 SYGVKD. The CDR3 is 16 amino acids. CDR3 nucleotides: TGTGCCATCAGTGAGCGTAGGACAGGGGAGACCTGCGAGCAGTACTTC. It encodes CAISERRTGETCEQYF.

In this sample, this clone turned up once. J is TRBJ2-7 and V is TRBV27; 8 bases fit TRBD1. Germline values: CDR1 MNHEY, CDR2 SMNVEV (reference sequence). The CDR3 sequence is 15 residues long. Losses at the gene ends were 5 bases for V and 5 bases for J; bases not matched to a gene: 11. CDR3 DNA: TGTGCCAGCAGTCAAACAGGGGGGAAGGTCCACGAGCAGTACTTC. This encodes CASSQTGGKVHEQYF.

In DNA form, the CDR3 reads TGTGCCAGCAGTACCCGGGACAGGGACAATCAGCCCCAGCATTTT. Protein product: CASSTRDRDNQPQHF. V is TRBV2 and J is TRBJ1-5; 9 nucleotides line up with TRBD1. V shed 5 bases, J shed 3 bases, and the junction held 5 bases outside the gene matches. The CDR3 is 15 residues long. Germline CDR1 reads SNHLY; CDR2 reads FYNNEI.

V gene TRBV10-2 combines with J gene TRBJ1-2; D may be TRBD1 (6 bases). The V gene's germline CDR1 is WSHSY and CDR2 SAAADI. This CDR3 is 13 amino acids long. Deletions cut 3 bases from V and 2 bases from J, with 7 bases between. The CDR3 is CASSDRGNYGYTF. For the CDR3, the DNA is TGCGCCAGCAGTGACAGGGGAAACTATGGCTACACCTTC.

This rearrangement joins TRBV4-1 to TRBJ2-2; possibly TRBD2 for D (5 bases). The CDR3 runs to 15 residues. Germline V gene lookup returns CDR1 MGHRA and CDR2 YSYEKL. With 5 bases removed from V and 6 bases from J, the gap between germline ends came to 16 bases. CDR3 in amino acids: CASSSLGEFSGELFF. CDR3 DNA sequence: TGCGCCAGCAGCTCACTAGGCGAGTTCTCCGGGGAGCTGTTTTTT.

The chain recombines TRBV6-5 with TRBJ2-7; the D is unclear. This CDR3 has 15 amino acids. CDR1 MNHEY and CDR2 SVGAGI come from the germline V gene. V dropped 6 bases and J dropped 5 bases, with 20 bases sitting between them. CDR3 sequence: CASRRQAVPPDEQYF. For the CDR3, the DNA is TGTGCCAGCAGACGTCAGGCAGTCCCCCCCGACGAGCAGTACTTC.

J is TRBJ2-1 and V is TRBV6-1; the D gene is possibly TRBD1 (6 bases). The CDR3 runs to 13 residues. Germline V gene sequence: CDR1 MNHNS, CDR2 SASEGT. V was clipped by 5 bases and J by 2 bases, with 7 bases between them. As DNA, the CDR3 is TGTGCCAGCAGTCCAGGGGCCTACAATGAGCAGTTCTTC. Amino acids: CASSPGAYNEQFF.

The rearrangement links TRBV9 to TRBJ1-6; D not certain. From germline, CDR1 is SGDLS and CDR2 YYNGEE. V shed 0 bases and J shed 0 bases, with 16 bases lying between them. The length of the CDR3 is 19 residues. CDR3 in amino acids: CASSVDPTSRSSYNSPLHF. CDR3 coding DNA: TGTGCCAGCAGCGTAGACCCCACGAGCCGGAGCTCCTATAATTCACCCCTCCACTTT.

The chain employs TRBV5-4 and TRBJ1-1; D is unresolved. The CDR3 length is 12 residues. The ends were cut back, 4 bases at V and 7 bases at J, with 11 bases in the middle. The germline V gene encodes CDR1 SGHNT and CDR2 YYREEE (reference sequence). CDR3 sequence reads: CASSQSSGEAFF. The DNA of the CDR3 is TGTGCCAGCAGCCAATCTTCTGGTGAAGCTTTCTTT.

The rearrangement joins TRBV11-2 to TRBJ1-5; no definite D call. Germline V gives CDR1 SGHAT, CDR2 FQNNGV. V lost 0 bases to trimming and J lost 6 bases, with 6 bases between them. There are 13 residues in the CDR3. The CDR3 loop is CASSLDPSQPQHF. DNA for the CDR3: TGTGCCAGCAGCTTAGACCCGAGTCAGCCCCAGCATTTT.

The genes are TRBV27 and TRBJ2-7, with D perhaps matching TRBD1 or TRBD2 (5 bases each). Germline V lookup: CDR1 MNHEY, CDR2 SMNVEV (reference sequence). With 0 bases removed from V and 0 bases from J, the gap between germline ends came to 12 bases. CDR3 size: 16 residues. CDR3 DNA: TGTGCCAGCAGTTTATCGAGGTGGGGGAACTCCTACGAGCAGTACTTC. Protein: CASSLSRWGNSYEQYF.

This chain uses TRBV4-3 with TRBJ2-7, with 8 bases fitting TRBD1. With 1 base clipped from V and 3 bases from J, the junction kept 17 bases outside the gene matches. The CDR3 runs 19 residues. The germline gives CDR1 LGHNA, CDR2 YSLEER. CDR3: CASSQVWATGVILGYEQYF. The DNA of the CDR3 is TGCGCCAGCAGCCAAGTCTGGGCGACAGGGGTGATCCTAGGCTACGAGCAGTACTTC.

V gene TRBV7-6 combines with J gene TRBJ2-3; D possibly corresponds to TRBD2 (5 bases). Looked up from germline, CDR1 is SGHVS and CDR2 is FNYEAQ. The CDR3 has 15 residues. V shed 3 bases and J shed 2 bases, with 12 bases lying between them. CDR3 bases: TGTGCCAGCAGCTTCTCCCTAGCCCCCACAGATACGCAGTATTTT. Its protein product is CASSFSLAPTDTQYF.

The chain joins TRBV5-5 to TRBJ1-2, with D possibly matching TRBD1 (6 bases). V was cut by 4 bases and J by 2 bases, with 18 bases left in between. Germline loops: CDR1 SGHKS, CDR2 YYEKEE (reference sequence). This CDR3 spans 16 amino acids. The CDR3 coding sequence is TGTGCCAGCAGCAGTAGACAGGCCTTTTCAAACTATGGCTACACCTTC. Translation: CASSSRQAFSNYGYTF.

J is TRBJ1-2 and V is TRBV6-1, with D uncertain. Trimming pared 6 bases from V and 4 bases from J, leaving 12 bases between. This CDR3 is 13 amino acids long. Per germline, CDR1 MNHNS and CDR2 SASEGT. CDR3 DNA sequence: TGTGCCAGCAGCCCCGTAGAGCTCTATGGCTACACCTTC. Protein product: CASSPVELYGYTF.

The V and J genes are TRBV7-8 and TRBJ2-7; TRBD1 aligns across 11 bases. The CDR3 is made up of 15 amino acids. J was trimmed by 6 bases and V by 2 bases; bases with no gene match: 6. CDR1 is SGHVS, CDR2 FQNEAQ, per germline. The CDR3 region is CASSLLGTGGAEQYF. CDR3 bases: TGTGCCAGCAGCTTACTCGGGACAGGGGGGGCCGAGCAGTACTTC. The whole variable domain, remainder taken from reference TRBV7-8 and TRBJ2-7, is GAGVSQSPRYKVAKRGQDVALRCDPISGHVSLFWYQQALGQGPEFLTYFQNEAQLDKSGLPSDRFFAERPEGSVSTLKIQRTQQEDSAVYLCASSLLGTGGAEQYFGPGTRLTVT.

The rearrangement joins TRBV14 to TRBJ2-1; TRBD1 matches 9 bases. Unmatched junction bases numbered 6, after V lost 6 bases and J lost 3 bases. CDR3 length: 15 residues. Germline loops: CDR1 SGHDN, CDR2 FVKESK. CDR3 protein: CASRRTGVRYNEQFF. The CDR3 bases are TGTGCCAGCAGGAGGACAGGGGTTCGCTACAATGAGCAGTTCTTC.

The chain recombines TRBV2 with TRBJ2-5; 10 positions match TRBD1. J gave up 2 bases and V 4 bases, and 4 bases lay outside the gene matches. This CDR3 is 15 amino acids long. The germline V gene has CDR1 SNHLY and CDR2 FYNNEI. The CDR3 region has the DNA TGTGCCAGCAGTGGAGACAGGGGGCCTCAAGAGACCCAGTACTTC. Amino acids: CASSGDRGPQETQYF. The whole variable domain, filled in from reference TRBV2 and TRBJ2-5, reads EPEVTQTPSHQVTQMGQEVILRCVPISNHLYFYWYRQILGQKVEFLVSFYNNEISEKSEIFDDQFSVERPDGSNFTLKIRSTKLEDSAMYFCASSGDRGPQETQYFGPGTRLLVL.

The DNA for the CDR3 is TGTGCCAGCAGAAGAGACGGGACAGCAAATTCACCCCTCCACTTT. The encoded protein is CASRRDGTANSPLHF. The chain uses TRBV6-5 and TRBJ1-6; 7 bases are a match to TRBD1. V was clipped by 6 bases and J by 7 bases; unmatched bases: 9. Germline loops: CDR1 MNHEY, CDR2 SVGAGI. This CDR3 has 15 amino acids.

The chain combines TRBV7-9 with TRBJ2-5, with 7 nucleotides matching TRBD1. The germline V gene encodes CDR1 SEHNR and CDR2 FQNEAQ (reference sequence). V gave up 4 bases and J gave up 5 bases; unmatched junction bases: 7. This CDR3 comprises 14 residues. For the CDR3, the DNA is TGTGCCAGCAGCTCCAGGGGGAGCTGGGAGACCCAGTACTTC. Its protein is CASSSRGSWETQYF. The full variable domain, in which reference TRBV7-9 and TRBJ2-5 provide the parts outside the CDR3, is DTGVSQNPRHKITKRGQNVTFRCDPISEHNRLYWYRQTLGQGPEFLTYFQNEAQLEKSRLLSDRFSAERPKGSFSTLEIQRTEQGDSAMYLCASSSRGSWETQYFGPGTRLLVL.

This clone occurred once. The genes are TRBV10-3 and TRBJ2-5, with D perhaps assigned TRBD1 or TRBD2 (5 bases each). Trimming pared 0 bases from V and 5 bases from J, leaving 10 bases between. Germline V gene data show CDR1 as ENHRY and CDR2 as SYGVKD. CDR3 length: 14 amino acids. CDR3 nucleotides: TGTGCCATCAGTGAGTCTGGGGGTTTCGAGACCCAGTACTTC. Its translation is CAISESGGFETQYF.

CDR3 sequence (DNA): TGTGCCAGCAGCTTGGCAGGGACTTTTTCGACCTACGAGCAGTACTTC. Protein product: CASSLAGTFSTYEQYF. The gene calls are TRBV11-1 and TRBJ2-7; a weak D match, TRBD2 (6 bases). The CDR3 covers 16 residues. V was trimmed by 3 bases and J by 2 bases, leaving 17 bases between them. Germline CDR1 is SGHAT and CDR2 is FQDESV (reference sequence).

The chain joins TRBV6-1 to TRBJ2-7; 12 bases map to TRBD2. This CDR3 is 16 amino acids long. The germline CDR1 and CDR2 sequences are MNHNS and SASEGT. J was trimmed by 6 bases and V by 3 bases; bases with no gene match: 9. In nucleotides, the CDR3 is TGTGCCAGCAGTGACCCTAGCGGGGGGGGAGCGGTCGAGCAGTACTTC. This gives the protein CASSDPSGGGAVEQYF.

The CDR3 spells CASSFTGTGNTIYF. The CDR3 DNA sequence: TGTGCCAGCAGCTTTACAGGGACTGGAAACACCATATATTTT. This chain joins TRBV9 and TRBJ1-3, with D possibly matching TRBD1 (6 bases). The V end lost 4 bases, the J end lost 2 bases, and 10 bases lay between the germline ends. This CDR3 is built from 14 residues. Germline assignment: CDR1 SGDLS and CDR2 YYNGEE.